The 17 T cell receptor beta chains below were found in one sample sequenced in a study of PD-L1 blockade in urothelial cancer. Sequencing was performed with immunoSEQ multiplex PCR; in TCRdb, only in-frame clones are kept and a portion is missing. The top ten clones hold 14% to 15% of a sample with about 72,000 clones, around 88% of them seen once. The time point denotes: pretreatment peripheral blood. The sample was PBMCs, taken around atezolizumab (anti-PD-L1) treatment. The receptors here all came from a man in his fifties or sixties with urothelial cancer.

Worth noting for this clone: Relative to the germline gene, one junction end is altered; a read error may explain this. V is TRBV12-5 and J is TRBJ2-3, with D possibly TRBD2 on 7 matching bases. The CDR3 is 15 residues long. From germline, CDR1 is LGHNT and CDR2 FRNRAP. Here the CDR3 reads CASGYRRGGTDMQYF. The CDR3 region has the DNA TGTGCTAGTGGCTATCGAAGGGGGGGTACAGATATGCAGTATTTT. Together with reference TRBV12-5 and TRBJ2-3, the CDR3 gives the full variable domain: DARVTQTPRHKVTEMGQEVTMRCQPILGHNTVFWYRQTMMQGLELLAYFRNRAPLDDSGMPKDRFSAEMPDATLATLKIQPSEPRDSAVYFCASGYRRGGTDMQYFGPGTRLTVL.

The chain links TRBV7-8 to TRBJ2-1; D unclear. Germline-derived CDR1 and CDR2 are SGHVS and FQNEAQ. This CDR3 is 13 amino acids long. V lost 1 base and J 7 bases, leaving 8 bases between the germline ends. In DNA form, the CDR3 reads TGTGCCAGCAGCTTAGGTTTCCCTAATGAGCAGTTCTTC. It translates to CASSLGFPNEQFF.

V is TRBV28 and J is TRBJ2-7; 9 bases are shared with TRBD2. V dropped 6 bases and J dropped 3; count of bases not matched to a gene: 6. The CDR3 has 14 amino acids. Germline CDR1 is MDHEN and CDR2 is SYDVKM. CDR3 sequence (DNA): TGTGCCAGCAGACCCGGGACTAGCATCTACGAGCAGTACTTC. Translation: CASRPGTSIYEQYF.

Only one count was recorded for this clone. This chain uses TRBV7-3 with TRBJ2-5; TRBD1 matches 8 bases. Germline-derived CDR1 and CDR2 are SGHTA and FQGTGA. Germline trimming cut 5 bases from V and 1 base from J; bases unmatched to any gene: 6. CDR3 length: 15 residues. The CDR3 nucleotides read TGTGCCAGCAGCACCGGGACAGGAACCCAAGAGACCCAGTACTTC. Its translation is CASSTGTGTQETQYF.

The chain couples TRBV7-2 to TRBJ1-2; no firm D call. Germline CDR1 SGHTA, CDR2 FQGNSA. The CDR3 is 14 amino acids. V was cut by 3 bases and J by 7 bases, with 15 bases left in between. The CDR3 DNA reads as TGTGCCAGCAGCTTTTCCGACAACCAACCTGGCTACACCTTC. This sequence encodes CASSFSDNQPGYTF.

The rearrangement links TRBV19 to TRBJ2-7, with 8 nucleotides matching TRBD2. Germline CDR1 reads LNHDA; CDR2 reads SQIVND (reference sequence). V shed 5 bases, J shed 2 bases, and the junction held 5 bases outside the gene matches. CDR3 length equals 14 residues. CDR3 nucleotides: TGTGCCAGTAGTCGAGCGGGGGACGCCTACGAGCAGTACTTC. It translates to CASSRAGDAYEQYF.

CDR3 amino acids: CASSYVTGGHGYTF. The DNA for the CDR3 is TGTGCCAGCAGTTACGTGACAGGGGGTCATGGCTACACCTTC. The chain combines TRBV6-5 with TRBJ1-2, with 9 bases aligning to TRBD1. Germline V gene data show CDR1 as MNHEY and CDR2 as SVGAGI. This CDR3 contains 14 residues. V gave up 2 bases and J gave up 6 bases; unmatched junction bases: 4.

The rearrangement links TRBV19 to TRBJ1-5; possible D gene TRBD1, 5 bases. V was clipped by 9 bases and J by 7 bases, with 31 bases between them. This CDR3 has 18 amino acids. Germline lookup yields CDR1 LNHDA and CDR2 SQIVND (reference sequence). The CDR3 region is CASSLQYYDSGDGQPQHF. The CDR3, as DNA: TGTGCCAGCTCTTTACAATACTATGACAGTGGTGATGGGCAGCCCCAGCATTTT.

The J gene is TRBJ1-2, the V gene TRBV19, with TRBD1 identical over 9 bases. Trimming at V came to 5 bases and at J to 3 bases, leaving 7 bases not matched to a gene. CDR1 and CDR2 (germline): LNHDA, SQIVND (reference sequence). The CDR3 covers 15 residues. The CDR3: CASSPRTGVDYGYTF. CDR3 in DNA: TGTGCCAGTAGTCCCCGGACAGGGGTTGACTATGGCTACACCTTC.

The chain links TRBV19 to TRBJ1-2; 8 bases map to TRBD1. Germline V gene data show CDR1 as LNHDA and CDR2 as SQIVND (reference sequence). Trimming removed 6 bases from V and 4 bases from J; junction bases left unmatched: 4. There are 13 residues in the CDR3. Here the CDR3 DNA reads TGTGCCAGTAGCGACAGGGGAACCTATGGCTACACCTTC. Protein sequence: CASSDRGTYGYTF. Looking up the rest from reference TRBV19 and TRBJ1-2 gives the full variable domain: DGGITQSPKYLFRKEGQNVTLSCEQNLNHDAMYWYRQDPGQGLRLIYYSQIVNDFQKGDIAEGYSVSREKKESFPLTVTSAQKNPTAFYLCASSDRGTYGYTFGSGTRLTVV.

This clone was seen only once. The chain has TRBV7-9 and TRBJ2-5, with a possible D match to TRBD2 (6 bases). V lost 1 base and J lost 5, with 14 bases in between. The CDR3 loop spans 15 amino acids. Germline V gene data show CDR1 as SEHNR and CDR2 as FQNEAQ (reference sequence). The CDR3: CASSLVGLQAETQYF. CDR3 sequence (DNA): TGTGCCAGCAGCTTAGTGGGACTCCAAGCGGAGACCCAGTACTTC. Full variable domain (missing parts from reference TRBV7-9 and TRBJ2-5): DTGVSQNPRHKITKRGQNVTFRCDPISEHNRLYWYRQTLGQGPEFLTYFQNEAQLEKSRLLSDRFSAERPKGSFSTLEIQRTEQGDSAMYLCASSLVGLQAETQYFGPGTRLLVL.

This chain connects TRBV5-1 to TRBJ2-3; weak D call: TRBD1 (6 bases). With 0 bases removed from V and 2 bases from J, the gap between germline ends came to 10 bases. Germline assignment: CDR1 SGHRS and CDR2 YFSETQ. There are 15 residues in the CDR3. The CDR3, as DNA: TGCGCCAGCAGCTTGGCAACAGGGCCCACAGATACGCAGTATTTT. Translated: CASSLATGPTDTQYF. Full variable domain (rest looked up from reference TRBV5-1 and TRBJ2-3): KAGVTQTPRYLIKTRGQQVTLSCSPISGHRSVSWYQQTPGQGLQFLFEYFSETQRNKGNFPGRFSGRQFSNSRSEMNVSTLELGDSALYLCASSLATGPTDTQYFGPGTRLTVL.

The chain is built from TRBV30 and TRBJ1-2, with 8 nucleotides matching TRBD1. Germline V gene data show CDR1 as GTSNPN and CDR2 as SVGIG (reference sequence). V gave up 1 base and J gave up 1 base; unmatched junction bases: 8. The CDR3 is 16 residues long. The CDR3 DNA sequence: TGTGCCTGGAGTGCCCAGGGACAGGCCCTTAACTATGGCTACACCTTC. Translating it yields CAWSAQGQALNYGYTF.

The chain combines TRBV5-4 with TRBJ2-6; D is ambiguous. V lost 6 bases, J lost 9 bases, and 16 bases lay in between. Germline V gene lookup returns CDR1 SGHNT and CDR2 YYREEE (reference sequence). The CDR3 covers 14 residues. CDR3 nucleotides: TGTGCCAGCACCGTAGGAACTCGGGTCAACGTCCTGACTTTC. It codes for CASTVGTRVNVLTF.

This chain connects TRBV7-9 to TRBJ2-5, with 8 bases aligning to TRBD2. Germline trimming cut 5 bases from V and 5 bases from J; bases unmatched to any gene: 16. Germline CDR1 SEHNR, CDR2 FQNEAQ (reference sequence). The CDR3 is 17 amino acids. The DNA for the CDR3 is TGTGCCAGCAGCGAGACCGGGACTAGAGGGATCGGGGAGACCCAGTACTTC. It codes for CASSETGTRGIGETQYF.

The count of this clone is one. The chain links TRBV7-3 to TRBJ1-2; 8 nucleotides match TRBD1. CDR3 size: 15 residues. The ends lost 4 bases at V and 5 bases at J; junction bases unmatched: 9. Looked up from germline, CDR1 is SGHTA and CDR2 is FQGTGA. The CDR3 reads CASSSGAGGVYGYTF. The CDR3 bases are TGTGCCAGCAGCTCCGGGGCAGGGGGCGTTTATGGCTACACCTTC.

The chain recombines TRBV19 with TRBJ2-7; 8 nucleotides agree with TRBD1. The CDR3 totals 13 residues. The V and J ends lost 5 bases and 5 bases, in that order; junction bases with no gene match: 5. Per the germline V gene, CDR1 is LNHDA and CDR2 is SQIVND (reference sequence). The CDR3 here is CASSPRTGHEQYF. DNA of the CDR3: TGTGCCAGTAGTCCGCGGACAGGGCACGAGCAGTACTTC.